A selection of T cell receptor beta chains follows, all from one sample in a study of blood T cell repertoires in COVID-19. Profiling relied on immunoSEQ multiplex PCR, and the TCRdb table lists in-frame clones only, not all of them. Of more than 200,000 clones in the sample, roughly nine tenths were seen once. Input material: peripheral blood. Receptor source: a man in his forties with acute or convalescent COVID-19. CDR3s include the opening cysteine and the closing phenylalanine or tryptophan. The D gene is left open where the match is weak. Only part of the rows carry a size: once, few, many, or a class if the clone is expanded.

cdr3_aa	cdr3_nt	d_call	clone_size	v_call	j_call
CASSRIRGQETQYF	TGTGCCAGCAGTCGCATTAGGGGACAAGAGACCCAGTACTTC	-	few	TRBV27	TRBJ2-5
CASSESRQGAYEQYF	TGTGCCAGCAGTGAATCCCGCCAGGGGGCGTACGAGCAGTACTTC	TRBD1	-	TRBV2	TRBJ2-7
CASSLGQGNSPLHF	TGCGCCAGCAGCTTGGGACAGGGGAATTCACCCCTCCACTTT	TRBD1	-	TRBV5-1	TRBJ1-6
CASSFGSANLYEQYF	TGTGCCAGCAGCTTTGGCAGCGCAAACCTCTACGAGCAGTACTTC	-	-	TRBV7-3	TRBJ2-7
CASSLAGGANQPQHF	TGTGCCAGCAGCTTGGCAGGAGGGGCAAATCAGCCCCAGCATTTT	-	once	TRBV11-2	TRBJ1-5
CAWAWTGGRDTQYF	TGTGCCTGGGCCTGGACAGGGGGCAGGGATACGCAGTATTTT	TRBD1	once	TRBV30	TRBJ2-3
CASRRTGFEAFF	TGTGCCAGCAGAAGGACAGGGTTTGAAGCTTTCTTT	TRBD1	once	TRBV27	TRBJ1-1
CALSPGEGYEQYF	TGTGCCTTATCCCCGGGGGAGGGCTACGAGCAGTACTTC	TRBD2	once	TRBV30	TRBJ2-7
CASSLDYSGANVLTF	TGTGCCAGCAGCTTAGACTACTCTGGGGCCAACGTCCTGACTTTC	-	-	TRBV7-2	TRBJ2-6
CASSLLGRRTEAFF	TGTGCCAGCAGTTTATTGGGGAGACGTACTGAAGCTTTCTTT	-	-	TRBV27	TRBJ1-1
CASSALYGYTF	TGTGCCAGCAGCGCCCTCTATGGCTACACCTTC	-	-	TRBV9	TRBJ1-2
CATSGQGQSSGANVLTF	TGTGCCACCAGCGGACAGGGTCAGAGCTCTGGGGCCAACGTCCTGACTTTC	TRBD1	once	TRBV15	TRBJ2-6
CAISVEGQGNNEQFF	TGTGCCATCAGTGTAGAGGGACAGGGTAACAATGAGCAGTTCTTC	TRBD1	-	TRBV10-3	TRBJ2-1
CASSQTGTVFGYTF	TGTGCCAGCAGCCAAACCGGGACAGTCTTTGGCTACACCTTC	TRBD1	once	TRBV3-1/TRBV3-2	TRBJ1-2
CASSRDRDEKLFF	TGTGCCAGCAGCCGGGACAGGGACGAAAAACTGTTTTTT	TRBD1	-	TRBV6-4	TRBJ1-4
CAISPGTSGRPIYNEQFF	TGTGCCATCAGTCCCGGGACTAGCGGGAGGCCTATCTACAATGAGCAGTTCTTC	TRBD2	-	TRBV10-3	TRBJ2-1
CASSPAGVRRDIQYF	TGTGCCAGTAGCCCTGCCGGGGTTCGAAGGGACATTCAGTACTTC	-	-	TRBV19	TRBJ2-4
CASSFLGVFRTDTQYF	TGCGCCAGCAGCTTCCTCGGGGTTTTTCGCACAGATACGCAGTATTTT	-	once	TRBV5-1	TRBJ2-3
CASSLLSAGVSYEQYF	TGCGCCAGCAGCTTGTTATCGGCGGGTGTTTCCTACGAGCAGTACTTC	-	-	TRBV5-1	TRBJ2-7
CAIPGGVGGRYEQYF	TGTGCCATCCCGGGGGGGGTGGGGGGACGGTACGAGCAGTACTTC	TRBD2	-	TRBV27	TRBJ2-7
CASSPTGTTYSNIQYF	TGTGCCAGCAGCCCAACCGGGACTACATATTCAAACATTCAGTACTTC	TRBD2	-	TRBV7-9	TRBJ2-4
CAIKPDSVLPTIYF	TGTGCCATCAAACCGGACAGTGTCCTTCCGACCATATATTTT	-	-	TRBV10-3	TRBJ1-3
CATTSSYNSPLHF	TGTGCCACCACGAGCTCCTATAATTCACCCCTCCACTTT	-	-	TRBV5-4	TRBJ1-6
CASNLQGSGNEKLFF	TGTGCCAGCAACCTTCAGGGCTCGGGTAATGAAAAACTGTTTTTT	-	once	TRBV2	TRBJ1-4
CASSLAGHQPQHF	TGTGCCAGCAGCTTAGCGGGCCATCAGCCCCAGCATTTT	-	-	TRBV7-8	TRBJ1-5
CASSEWKARKGIISNEKLFF	TGTGCCAGCAGTGAGTGGAAGGCCCGTAAGGGGATCATAAGTAATGAAAAACTGTTTTTT	-	-	TRBV6-1	TRBJ1-4
CASSLNAGGKTGELFF	TGTGCCAGCAGCTTAAATGCGGGAGGAAAGACCGGGGAGCTGTTTTTT	TRBD2	-	TRBV7-8	TRBJ2-2
CASSVREGAYEQYF	TGTGCCAGCAGTGTTCGGGAGGGCGCCTACGAGCAGTACTTC	TRBD2	-	TRBV25-1	TRBJ2-7